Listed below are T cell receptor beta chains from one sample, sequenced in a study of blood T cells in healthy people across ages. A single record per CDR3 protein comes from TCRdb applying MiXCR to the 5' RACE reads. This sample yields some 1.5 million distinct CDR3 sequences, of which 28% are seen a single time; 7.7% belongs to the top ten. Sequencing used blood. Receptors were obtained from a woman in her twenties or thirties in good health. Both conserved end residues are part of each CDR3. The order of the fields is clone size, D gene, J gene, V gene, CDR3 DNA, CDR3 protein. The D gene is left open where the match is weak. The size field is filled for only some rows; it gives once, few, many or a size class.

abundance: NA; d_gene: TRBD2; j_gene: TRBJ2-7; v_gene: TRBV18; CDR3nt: TGTGCCAGCTCACCAAGGCCTAGCGGGAGTGTGTACGAGCAGTACTTC; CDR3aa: CASSPRPSGSVYEQYF
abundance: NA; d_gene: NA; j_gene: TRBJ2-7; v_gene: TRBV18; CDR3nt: TGTGCCAGCTCACCGGCTGGGACCGTACATGACTCCTACAATGAGCAGTACTTC; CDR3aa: CASSPAGTVHDSYNEQYF
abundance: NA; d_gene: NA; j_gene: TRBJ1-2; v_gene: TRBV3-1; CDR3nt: TGTGCCAGCAGCCAAGATCGGTCGGGGGGGCAGAGTGGCTACACCTTC; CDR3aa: CASSQDRSGGQSGYTF
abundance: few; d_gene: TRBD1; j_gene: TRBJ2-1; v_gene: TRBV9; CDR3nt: TGTGCCAGCAGCCCCTACAGACAGGGTGGGAATGAGCAGTTCTTC; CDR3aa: CASSPYRQGGNEQFF
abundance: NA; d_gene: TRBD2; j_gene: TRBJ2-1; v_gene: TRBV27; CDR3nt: TGTGCCAGCAGTCGTAGCGGGACCCCGAGGAATGAGCAGTTCTTC; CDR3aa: CASSRSGTPRNEQFF
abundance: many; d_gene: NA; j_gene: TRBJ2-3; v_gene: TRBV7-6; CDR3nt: TGTGCCAGCAGCTTAGACATCTTGGGGACAGATACGCAGTATTTT; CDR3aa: CASSLDILGTDTQYF
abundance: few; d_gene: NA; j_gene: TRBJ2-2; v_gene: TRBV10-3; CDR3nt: TGTGCCATCCGGAGCGAACAGGGAACCGGGGAGCTGTTTTTT; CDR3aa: CAIRSEQGTGELFF
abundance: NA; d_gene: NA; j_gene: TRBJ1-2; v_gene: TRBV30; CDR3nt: TGTGCCTGGAGTGAGGTGACAAACTATGGCTACACCTTC; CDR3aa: CAWSEVTNYGYTF
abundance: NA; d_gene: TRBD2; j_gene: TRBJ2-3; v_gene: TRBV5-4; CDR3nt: TGTGCCAGCAGCTTTAGCGGGGGAGACACAGATACGCAGTATTTT; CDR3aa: CASSFSGGDTDTQYF
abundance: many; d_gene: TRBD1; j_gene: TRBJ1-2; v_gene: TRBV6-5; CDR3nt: TGTGCCAGCAGTTACGCTGTCGGACAGGGGTATGGCTACACCTTC; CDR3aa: CASSYAVGQGYGYTF
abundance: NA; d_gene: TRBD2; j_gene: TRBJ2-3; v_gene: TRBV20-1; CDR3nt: TGCAGTGCTAGGCTAGCGGGGGGGGCAACTAGCACAGATACGCAGTATTTT; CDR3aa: CSARLAGGATSTDTQYF
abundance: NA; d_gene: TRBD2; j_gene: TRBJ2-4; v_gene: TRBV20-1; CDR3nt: TGCAGTGCTCCCCGAAAGACTAGCGGGGCTCTAGCCAAAAACATTCAGTACTTC; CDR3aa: CSAPRKTSGALAKNIQYF
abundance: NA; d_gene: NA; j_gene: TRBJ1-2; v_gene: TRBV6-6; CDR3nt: TGTGCCAGCAGCTCGGACGGTGGGGGCTATGGCTACACCTTC; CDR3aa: CASSSDGGGYGYTF
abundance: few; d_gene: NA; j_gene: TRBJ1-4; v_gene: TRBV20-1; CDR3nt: TGCAGTGCGCACCGGGACGGTAATGAAAAACTGTTTTTT; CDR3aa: CSAHRDGNEKLFF
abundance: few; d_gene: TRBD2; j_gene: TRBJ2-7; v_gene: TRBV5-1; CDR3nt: TGCGCCAGCAGCTTGGGACTAGCGGGGGGGCAGTGGGAGCAGTACTTC; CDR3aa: CASSLGLAGGQWEQYF
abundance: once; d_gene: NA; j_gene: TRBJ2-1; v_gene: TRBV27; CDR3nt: TGTGTCAGCAGTTTATCTGTTAATGAGCAGTTCTTC; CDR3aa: CVSSLSVNEQFF
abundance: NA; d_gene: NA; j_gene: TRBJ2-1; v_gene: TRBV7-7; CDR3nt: TGTGCCAGCAGCTCGTCTTATACTGAGCCTTACAATGAGCAGTTCTTC; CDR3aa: CASSSSYTEPYNEQFF
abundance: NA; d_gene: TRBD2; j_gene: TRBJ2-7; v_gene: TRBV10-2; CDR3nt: TGCGCCAGCAGGACTAGCGGGGGGGCCAGGTACGAGCAGTACTTC; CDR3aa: CASRTSGGARYEQYF
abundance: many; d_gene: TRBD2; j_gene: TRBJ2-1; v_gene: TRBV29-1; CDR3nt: TGCAGCGGACGATCTAGCGGGAGAGGCAATGAGCAGTTCTTC; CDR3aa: CSGRSSGRGNEQFF
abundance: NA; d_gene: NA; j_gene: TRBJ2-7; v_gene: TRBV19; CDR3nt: TGTGCCAGTAGTATAGAAGCAAGGGCTGGGTACGAGCAGTACTTC; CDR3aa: CASSIEARAGYEQYF
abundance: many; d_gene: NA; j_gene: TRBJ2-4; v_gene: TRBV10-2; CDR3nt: TGCGCCAGCAGTGAGTCGACTCGACAAGCCAAAAACATTCAGTACTTC; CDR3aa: CASSESTRQAKNIQYF
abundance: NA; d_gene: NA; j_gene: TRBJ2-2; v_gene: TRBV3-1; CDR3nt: TGTGCCAGCAGCCAACTCGACCGAGCCGGGGAGCTGTTTTTT; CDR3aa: CASSQLDRAGELFF
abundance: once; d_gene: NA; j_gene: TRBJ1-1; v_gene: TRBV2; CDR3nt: TGTGCCAGCAGCGCACTACAGGGCCCCCGGGCAGCTTTCTTT; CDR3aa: CASSALQGPRAAFF
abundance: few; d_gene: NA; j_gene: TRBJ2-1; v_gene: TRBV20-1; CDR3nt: TGCAGTGCGCAGACAGTAAACAATGAGCAGTTCTTC; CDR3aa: CSAQTVNNEQFF
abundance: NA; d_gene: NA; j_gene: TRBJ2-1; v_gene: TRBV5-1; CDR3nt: TGCGCCAGCAGCTTGTCGGCCAGGGTAAATGAGCAGTTCTTC; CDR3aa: CASSLSARVNEQFF
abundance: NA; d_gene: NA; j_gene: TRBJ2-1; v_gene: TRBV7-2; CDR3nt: TGTGCCAGCAGGGGGGGGGACACCGTTTACAATGAGCAGTTCTTC; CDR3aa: CASRGGDTVYNEQFF
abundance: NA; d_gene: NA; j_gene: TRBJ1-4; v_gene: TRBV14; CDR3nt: TGTGCCAGCAGCCAACCCGGGACGGCCGCAACTAATGAAAAACTGTTTTTT; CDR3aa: CASSQPGTAATNEKLFF
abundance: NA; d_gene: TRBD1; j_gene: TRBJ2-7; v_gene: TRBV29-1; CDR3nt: TGCAGCGTTGAAGCGGTTGGGGGACAGGGTATGTACGAGCAGTACTTC; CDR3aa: CSVEAVGGQGMYEQYF
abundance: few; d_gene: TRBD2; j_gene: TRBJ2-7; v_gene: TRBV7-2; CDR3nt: TGTGCCAGCAGTCCCGGGACTAGCGGGAATGTGCAGTACTTC; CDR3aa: CASSPGTSGNVQYF
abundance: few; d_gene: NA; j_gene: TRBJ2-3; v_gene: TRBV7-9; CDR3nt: TGTGCCAGCAGCTTAGGAAATATTGGAGATACGCAGTATTTT; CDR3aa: CASSLGNIGDTQYF
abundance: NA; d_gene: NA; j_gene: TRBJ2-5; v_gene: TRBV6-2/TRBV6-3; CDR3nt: TGTGCCAGCAGACAGAACAATCAAGAGACCCAGTACTTC; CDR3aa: CASRQNNQETQYF
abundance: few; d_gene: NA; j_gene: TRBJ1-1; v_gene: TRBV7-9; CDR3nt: TGTGCCAGCAGCCTCTTGCCAGGGGTCGGAGCTTTCTTT; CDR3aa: CASSLLPGVGAFF
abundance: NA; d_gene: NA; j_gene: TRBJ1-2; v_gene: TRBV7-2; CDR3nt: TGTGCCAGCAGCAGCAACGGCGACCGGGGCTACACCTTC; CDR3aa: CASSSNGDRGYTF
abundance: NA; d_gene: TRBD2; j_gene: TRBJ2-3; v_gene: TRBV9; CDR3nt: TGTGCCAGCAGCCCTGGGACTAGCGGGGGGAACGGGGCGCAGTATTTT; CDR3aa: CASSPGTSGGNGAQYF
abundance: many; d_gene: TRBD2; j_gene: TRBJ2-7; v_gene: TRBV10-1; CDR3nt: TGCGCCAGCAGTGATCCCTTAGCGGGAGACGGGTACGAGCAGTACTTC; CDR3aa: CASSDPLAGDGYEQYF
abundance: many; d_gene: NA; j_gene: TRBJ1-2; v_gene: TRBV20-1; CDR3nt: TGCAGTGCTAGAGGGAGAGGAGGAGGCTACACCTTC; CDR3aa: CSARGRGGGYTF
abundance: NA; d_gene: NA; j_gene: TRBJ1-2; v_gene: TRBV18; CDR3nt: TGTGCCAGCTCACTATCGCCCTGGGATGGCTGCACCTTC; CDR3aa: CASSLSPWDGCTF
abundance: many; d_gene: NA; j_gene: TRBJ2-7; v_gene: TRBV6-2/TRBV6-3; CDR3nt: TGTGCCAGCAGTTTCCCGACTAGTCTTGAGCAGTACTTC; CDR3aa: CASSFPTSLEQYF
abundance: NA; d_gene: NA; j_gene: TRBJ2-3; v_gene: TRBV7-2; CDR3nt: TGTGCCAGCAACTTAGTGAGCACAGATACGCAGTATTTT; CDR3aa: CASNLVSTDTQYF
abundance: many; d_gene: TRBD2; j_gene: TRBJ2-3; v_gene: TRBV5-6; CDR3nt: TGTGCCAGCAGCTTGGCCCCTCTAGCGGGAACAGATACGCAGTATTTT; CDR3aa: CASSLAPLAGTDTQYF
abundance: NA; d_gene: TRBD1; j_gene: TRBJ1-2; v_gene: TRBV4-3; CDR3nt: TGCGCCAGCAGCCCCCAGGGGAACGGGACAGGGGGCGTCTATGGCGACACCTTC; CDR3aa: CASSPQGNGTGGVYGDTF
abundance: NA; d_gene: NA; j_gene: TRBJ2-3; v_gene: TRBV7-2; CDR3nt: TGTGCCAGCAGCTTAGAGTCTCTCTACACAGATACGCAGTATTTT; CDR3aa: CASSLESLYTDTQYF
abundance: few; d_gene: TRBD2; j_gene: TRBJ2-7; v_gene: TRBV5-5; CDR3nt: TGTGCCAGCAGCTACGAGGGACTAGCAGATTACGAGCAGTACTTC; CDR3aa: CASSYEGLADYEQYF
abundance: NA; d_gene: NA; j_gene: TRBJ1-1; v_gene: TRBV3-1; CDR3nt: TGTGCCAGCAGCCAAGTGGGTCGGTCCGTGGGAGCTTTCTTT; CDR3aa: CASSQVGRSVGAFF
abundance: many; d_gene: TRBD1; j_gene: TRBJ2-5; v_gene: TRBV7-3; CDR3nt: TGTGCCAGCAGCTTGACAGGGGAAGGGACCCAGTACTTC; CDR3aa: CASSLTGEGTQYF
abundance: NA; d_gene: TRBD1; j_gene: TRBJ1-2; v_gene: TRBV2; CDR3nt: TGTGCCAGCAACCGACAGGGGGCTAGCTATGGCTACACCTTC; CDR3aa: CASNRQGASYGYTF